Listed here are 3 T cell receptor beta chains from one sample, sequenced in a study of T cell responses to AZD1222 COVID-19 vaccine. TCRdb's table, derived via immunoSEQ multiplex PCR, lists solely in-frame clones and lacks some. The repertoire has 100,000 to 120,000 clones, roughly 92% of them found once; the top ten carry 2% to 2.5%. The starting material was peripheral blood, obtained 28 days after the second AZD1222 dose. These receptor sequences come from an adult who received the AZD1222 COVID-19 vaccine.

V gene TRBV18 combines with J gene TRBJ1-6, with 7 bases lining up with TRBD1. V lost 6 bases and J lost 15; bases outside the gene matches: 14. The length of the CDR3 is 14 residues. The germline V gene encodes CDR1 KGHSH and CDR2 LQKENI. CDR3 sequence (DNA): TGTGCCAGCTCCCGGAGACAGGGTTTGAGTGACCTCCACTTT. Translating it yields CASSRRQGLSDLHF.

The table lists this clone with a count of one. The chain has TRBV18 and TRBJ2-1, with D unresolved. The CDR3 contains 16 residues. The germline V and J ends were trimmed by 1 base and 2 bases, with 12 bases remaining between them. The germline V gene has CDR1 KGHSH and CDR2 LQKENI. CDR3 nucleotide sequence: TGTGCCAGCTCACCACTGACCAATTCCCCCTACAATGAGCAGTTCTTC. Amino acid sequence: CASSPLTNSPYNEQFF. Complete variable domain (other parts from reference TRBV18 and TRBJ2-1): NAGVMQNPRHLVRRRGQEARLRCSPMKGHSHVYWYRQLPEEGLKFMVYLQKENIIDESGMPKERFSAEFPKEGPSILRIQQVVRGDSAAYFCASSPLTNSPYNEQFFGPGTRLTVL.

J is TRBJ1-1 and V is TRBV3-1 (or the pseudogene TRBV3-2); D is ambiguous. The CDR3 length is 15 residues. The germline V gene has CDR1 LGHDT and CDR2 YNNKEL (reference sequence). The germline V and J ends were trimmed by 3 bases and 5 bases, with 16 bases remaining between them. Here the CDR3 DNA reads TGTGCCAGCAGCCATAACAACGTGTTGGCTACTGAAGCTTTCTTT. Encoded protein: CASSHNNVLATEAFF.